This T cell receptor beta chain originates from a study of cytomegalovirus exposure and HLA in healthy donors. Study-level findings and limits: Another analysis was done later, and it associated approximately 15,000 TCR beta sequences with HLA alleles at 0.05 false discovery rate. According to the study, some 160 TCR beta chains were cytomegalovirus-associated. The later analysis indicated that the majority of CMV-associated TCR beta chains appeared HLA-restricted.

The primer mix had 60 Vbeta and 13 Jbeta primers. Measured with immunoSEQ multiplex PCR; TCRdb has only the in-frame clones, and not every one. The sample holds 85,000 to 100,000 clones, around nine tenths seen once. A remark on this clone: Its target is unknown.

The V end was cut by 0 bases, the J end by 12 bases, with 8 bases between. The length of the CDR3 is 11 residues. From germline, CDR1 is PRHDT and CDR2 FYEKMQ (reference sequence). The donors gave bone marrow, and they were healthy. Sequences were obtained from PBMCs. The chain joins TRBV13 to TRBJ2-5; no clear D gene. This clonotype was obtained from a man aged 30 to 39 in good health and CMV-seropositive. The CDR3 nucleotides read TGTGCCAGCAGCTTAGGACGAGAGAAGTACTTC. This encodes CASSLGREKYF.